This entry lists 24 T cell receptor beta chains sequenced from one sample in a study of blood T cell repertoires in COVID-19. Clones were read by immunoSEQ multiplex PCR, and TCRdb kept only the in-frame ones, dropping some. This table holds about 480,000 clones, more than 75% found once. Sequencing was done on a sample of PBMCs or T cells enriched from blood (not recorded which). The origin of the receptors is a woman in her thirties or forties who had recovered from COVID-19.

The chain couples TRBV18 to TRBJ1-5; 9 bases agree with TRBD1. This CDR3 is 16 amino acids long. With V trimmed by 5 bases and J by 7 bases, 12 bases remained unmatched. In germline, CDR1 is KGHSH, CDR2 LQKENI. CDR3: CASSERPGQGGQPQHF. The CDR3 bases are TGTGCCAGCTCAGAACGACCGGGACAGGGCGGGCAGCCCCAGCATTTT.

The chain links TRBV7-9 to TRBJ2-5; D possibly corresponds to TRBD2 (5 bases). V shed 8 bases and J shed 4 bases, with 11 bases lying between them. Germline V CDR1 and CDR2: SEHNR, FQNEAQ (reference sequence). The CDR3 contains 12 residues. The DNA of the CDR3 is TGTGCCAGCTTCGGGGTGGGAGAGACCCAGTACTTC. This gives the protein CASFGVGETQYF. Together with reference TRBV7-9 and TRBJ2-5, the CDR3 gives the full variable domain: DTGVSQNPRHKITKRGQNVTFRCDPISEHNRLYWYRQTLGQGPEFLTYFQNEAQLEKSRLLSDRFSAERPKGSFSTLEIQRTEQGDSAMYLCASFGVGETQYFGPGTRLLVL.

Written as DNA, the CDR3 is TGTGCCAGCAGTTCATGGACTAATTTAGAGACCCAGTACTTC. The encoded protein is CASSSWTNLETQYF. The chain joins TRBV27 to TRBJ2-5; possible D gene TRBD2, 6 bases. The germline V and J ends were trimmed by 4 bases and 4 bases, with 13 bases remaining between them. The germline V gene has CDR1 MNHEY and CDR2 SMNVEV (reference sequence). The CDR3 totals 14 residues.

This sequence joins TRBV2 and TRBJ2-3, with D perhaps TRBD1 (6 bases). Trimming left V 6 bases short and J 3 bases short, with 16 bases between. Per the germline V gene, CDR1 is SNHLY and CDR2 is FYNNEI. This CDR3 contains 15 residues. This CDR3 reads CASRRTVELTDTQYF. CDR3 DNA: TGTGCCAGCAGGAGGACAGTGGAATTGACAGATACGCAGTATTTT.

The chain recombines TRBV10-3 with TRBJ2-1; 10 nucleotides align to TRBD2. CDR1 ENHRY and CDR2 SYGVKD come from the germline V gene. Losses at the gene ends were 6 bases for V and 8 bases for J; bases not matched to a gene: 10. The CDR3 loop spans 15 amino acids. CDR3 protein: CAIRVTSGISDEQFF. CDR3 nucleotide sequence: TGTGCCATCAGAGTTACTAGCGGGATCAGTGATGAGCAGTTCTTC.

The chain combines TRBV6-1 with TRBJ1-3; 7 nucleotides agree with TRBD1. The CDR3 sequence is 16 residues long. Germline CDR1 reads MNHNS; CDR2 reads SASEGT. The V and J ends lost 4 bases and 0 bases, in that order; junction bases with no gene match: 6. CDR3 sequence reads: CASSVSGGNSGNTIYF. The CDR3 coding sequence is TGTGCCAGCAGTGTTTCAGGGGGGAACTCTGGAAACACCATATATTTT.

The chain employs TRBV7-9 and TRBJ2-7; 9 bases are a match to TRBD2. V was pared by 3 bases and J by 3 bases, with 3 bases of the junction left unmatched. CDR3 length equals 14 residues. Germline assignment: CDR1 SEHNR and CDR2 FQNEAQ (reference sequence). CDR3 nucleotides: TGTGCCAGCAGCTTGACTAGCGGAGACTACGAGCAGTACTTC. Amino acid sequence: CASSLTSGDYEQYF.

The V call is TRBV15, the J call TRBJ2-7; D is perhaps TRBD1 (5 bases). Germline V gene data show CDR1 as LNHNV and CDR2 as YYDKDF (reference sequence). Trimming left V 0 bases short and J 6 bases short, with 12 bases between. CDR3 length equals 14 residues. CDR3: CATSRDSTVREQYF. Here the CDR3 DNA reads TGTGCCACCAGCAGAGATTCGACAGTTCGCGAGCAGTACTTC.

J is TRBJ2-7 and V is TRBV11-3; D perhaps matches TRBD1 (5 bases). Deletions cut 0 bases from V and 0 bases from J, with 9 bases between. This CDR3 has 15 residues. Germline V gene sequence: CDR1 SGHNT, CDR2 YENEEA. The CDR3 region is CASSLEQVSSYEQYF. DNA of the CDR3: TGTGCCAGCAGCTTAGAACAGGTCTCCTCCTACGAGCAGTACTTC.

This chain links TRBV13 with TRBJ2-5; TRBD2 might be the D (6 bases). This CDR3 spans 17 amino acids. CDR1 is PRHDT, CDR2 FYEKMQ, per germline (reference sequence). Trimming pared 3 bases from V and 5 bases from J, leaving 22 bases between. The CDR3 reads CASSFRLTGAVKETQYF. Here the CDR3 DNA reads TGTGCCAGCAGCTTCCGCTTAACGGGAGCGGTAAAGGAGACCCAGTACTTC.

This chain joins TRBV4-3 and TRBJ1-5; D possibly corresponds to TRBD1 (6 bases). The CDR3 length is 18 residues. The germline CDR1 and CDR2 sequences are LGHNA and YSLEER. V lost 0 bases and J 0 bases, leaving 15 bases between the germline ends. CDR3: CASSQDGPGVLSNQPQHF. The CDR3 DNA follows: TGCGCCAGCAGCCAAGATGGGCCAGGGGTACTTAGCAATCAGCCCCAGCATTTT.

A single count supports this clone. V gene TRBV5-1 combines with J gene TRBJ1-2, with 8 bases aligning to TRBD1. The CDR3 consists of 17 residues. Per the germline V gene, CDR1 is SGHRS and CDR2 is YFSETQ. V lost 3 bases, J lost 5 bases, and 15 bases stayed unmatched. For the CDR3, the DNA is TGCGCCAGCAGCTGGACAGGGCGAATCCAGATGGAATATGGCTACACCTTC. This encodes CASSWTGRIQMEYGYTF.

The rearrangement uses TRBV9 and TRBJ2-5; D possibly corresponds to TRBD2 (6 bases). V shed 7 bases and J shed 5 bases, with 18 bases lying between them. The CDR3 sequence is 14 residues long. CDR1 is SGDLS and CDR2 is YYNGEE in the germline V gene. The CDR3 DNA reads TGTGCCAGCCAGAAGGGGCAGGGAGGCGAGACCCAGTACTTC. This encodes CASQKGQGGETQYF.

The V and J genes are TRBV4-3 and TRBJ2-7; TRBD1 might be the D (6 bases). Between the trimmed V and J ends, which lost 4 bases and 2 bases, there was a span of 15 bases. CDR1 is LGHNA, CDR2 YSLEER, per germline. This CDR3 is 15 amino acids long. The CDR3 spells CASSPYWTDPYEQYF. DNA for the CDR3: TGCGCCAGCAGCCCCTATTGGACAGACCCCTACGAGCAGTACTTC.

The V and J genes are TRBV11-3 and TRBJ1-1, with TRBD1 matching over 7 bases. V gave up 6 bases and J gave up 1 base; unmatched junction bases: 11. Germline V gives CDR1 SGHNT, CDR2 YENEEA. The CDR3 spans 16 residues. The CDR3 DNA is TGTGCCAGCAGTTATCAGGGGGTCGGGAGGAACACTGAAGCTTTCTTT. Its protein product is CASSYQGVGRNTEAFF.

V gene TRBV5-4 combines with J gene TRBJ1-1; 9 bases align to TRBD1. Trimming took 3 bases from V and 4 from J; bases not matched to a gene: 7. The germline gives CDR1 SGHNT, CDR2 YYREEE (reference sequence). The CDR3 has 15 amino acids. Written as DNA, the CDR3 is TGTGCCAGCAGCTCGACTGGACAGGGGCTCACTGAAGCTTTCTTT. It encodes CASSSTGQGLTEAFF.

The chain uses TRBV5-1 and TRBJ2-7, with TRBD2 identical over 10 bases. Unmatched junction bases numbered 6, after V lost 0 bases and J lost 0 bases. CDR3 length: 17 residues. Per germline, CDR1 SGHRS and CDR2 YFSETQ. CDR3 residues: CASSLGTSGVPSYEQYF. The CDR3 DNA is TGCGCCAGCAGCTTGGGGACTAGCGGAGTTCCCTCCTACGAGCAGTACTTC.

J is TRBJ1-2 and V is TRBV15; unclear D gene. The V gene's germline CDR1 is LNHNV and CDR2 YYDKDF (reference sequence). This CDR3 spans 13 amino acids. Trimming took off 1 base at V and 4 bases at J, with 7 bases between the two ends. The CDR3 sequence: CATSRVIGYGYTF. DNA for the CDR3: TGTGCCACCAGCAGAGTTATCGGCTATGGCTACACCTTC.

The chain combines TRBV27 with TRBJ2-1, with 9 nucleotides matching TRBD1. Germline V gives CDR1 MNHEY, CDR2 SMNVEV (reference sequence). V lost 6 bases to trimming and J lost 8 bases; unmatched junction nucleotides: 14. The CDR3 is 16 residues long. CDR3 sequence: CASRLFPGQGIDEQFF. In nucleotides, the CDR3 is TGTGCCAGCAGACTTTTCCCGGGACAGGGTATCGATGAGCAGTTCTTC.

CDR3 region: CASSQGAGARTYEQYF. CDR3 DNA sequence: TGCGCCAGCAGCCAAGGAGCGGGAGCGAGAACCTACGAGCAGTACTTC. This rearrangement joins TRBV4-3 to TRBJ2-7, with 8 positions matching TRBD2. The CDR3 is 16 amino acids. V was clipped by 1 base and J by 2 bases; unmatched bases: 7. Germline V gives CDR1 LGHNA, CDR2 YSLEER.

This chain links TRBV15 with TRBJ2-5; 7 nucleotides match TRBD2. This CDR3 spans 14 amino acids. The junction had 6 bases not matched to a gene; V was cut back by 4 bases and J by 4 bases. Germline loops: CDR1 LNHNV, CDR2 YYDKDF (reference sequence). The CDR3 coding sequence is TGTGCCACCAGCAAAGACTGGGGGGGAGAGACCCAGTACTTC. Translation gives CATSKDWGGETQYF. Together with reference TRBV15 and TRBJ2-5, the CDR3 gives the full variable domain: DAMVIQNPRYQVTQFGKPVTLSCSQTLNHNVMYWYQQKSSQAPKLLFHYYDKDFNNEADTPDNFQSRRPNTSFCFLDIRSPGLGDTAMYLCATSKDWGGETQYFGPGTRLLVL.

The V call is TRBV5-1, the J call TRBJ1-5; D uncertain. V lost 3 bases and J lost 0, with 10 bases in between. The CDR3 has 15 residues. Germline V CDR1 and CDR2: SGHRS, YFSETQ. This CDR3 is CASSSAGSSNQPQHF. In nucleotides, the CDR3 is TGCGCCAGCAGCTCGGCGGGTTCTAGCAATCAGCCCCAGCATTTT.

The rearrangement links TRBV5-5 to TRBJ1-1; 7 bases are a match to TRBD1. The CDR3 runs to 15 residues. V was clipped by 6 bases and J by 2 bases; unmatched bases: 10. CDR1 is SGHKS, CDR2 YYEKEE, per germline (reference sequence). CDR3 amino acids: CASIREGAVNTEAFF. The CDR3 DNA reads as TGTGCCAGCATCCGAGAGGGGGCCGTTAACACTGAAGCTTTCTTT.

V is TRBV30 and J is TRBJ2-3; D gene uncertain. Trimming left V 3 bases short and J 6 bases short, with 4 bases between. The CDR3 is 10 residues long. Germline CDR1 is GTSNPN and CDR2 is SVGIG (reference sequence). CDR3: CAWRRDTQYF. Here the CDR3 DNA reads TGTGCCTGGAGGAGGGATACGCAGTATTTT.